Following are 9 T cell receptor beta chains from one sample sequenced in a study of blood T cells in healthy people across ages. For the second PCR, which ran for roughly 6 to 12 cycles, a sample-barcoded 5' primer and a J-beta primer mix were used. One entry per CDR3 protein results from TCRdb running MiXCR on the 5' RACE reads. The sample has about 670,000 distinct CDR3 sequences, about 43% seen once. The specimen sequenced was blood. Source of these receptors: a man older than 75 in good health.

This chain connects TRBV7-9 to TRBJ1-2; 9 bases agree with TRBD1. The CDR3 contains 14 residues. CDR1 and CDR2 from the germline V gene are SEHNR and FQNEAQ (reference sequence). Unmatched junction bases numbered 7, after V lost 5 bases and J lost 6 bases. In nucleotides, the CDR3 is TGTGCCAGCAGCCCGATCGACAGGGGGGATGGCTACACCTTC. Translating gives CASSPIDRGDGYTF.

Concerning this clonotype itself: Its ends do not fully match the called genes, so a read error is possible. J is TRBJ2-5 and V is TRBV20-1; no clear D gene. The CDR3 totals 13 residues. CDR1 and CDR2 from the germline V gene are DFQATT and SNEGSKA (reference sequence). CDR3 amino acids: CSAIHDSKETLYF. Written as DNA, the CDR3 is TGCAGTGCTATACACGATTCGAAAGAGACCCTGTACTTC.

The rearrangement links TRBV6-1 to TRBJ2-2, with a weak D call TRBD2 (5 bases). The CDR3 has 16 amino acids. Trimming shortened V by 3 bases and J by 1 base, and 12 bases separated the two germline ends. Per germline, CDR1 MNHNS and CDR2 SASEGT. The CDR3 sequence: CASSDGGPWNTGELFF. CDR3 DNA: TGTGCCAGCAGTGACGGAGGACCCTGGAACACCGGGGAGCTGTTTTTT.

This rearrangement joins TRBV27 to TRBJ1-1, with D hard to call. CDR1 MNHEY and CDR2 SMNVEV come from the germline V gene (reference sequence). V lost 0 bases and J 4 bases, leaving 9 bases between the germline ends. The CDR3 is made up of 14 amino acids. The CDR3 region is CASSLSSRTTEAFF. In DNA, the CDR3 is TGTGCCAGCAGTTTATCGAGTAGGACCACTGAAGCTTTCTTT.

Here the CDR3 reads CASSPSGTGVRVETQYF. CDR3 nucleotide sequence: TGTGCCAGCAGCCCCTCCGGGACCGGGGTTAGAGTAGAGACCCAGTACTTC. The chain couples TRBV3-1 to TRBJ2-5; the D call may be TRBD1 or TRBD2 (5 bases each). Between the trimmed V and J ends, which lost 4 bases and 4 bases, there was a span of 22 bases. CDR3 length: 17 amino acids. Germline CDR1 and CDR2: LGHDT and YNNKEL (reference sequence).

The V and J genes are TRBV5-1 and TRBJ2-5, with unresolved D. Germline lookup yields CDR1 SGHRS and CDR2 YFSETQ. Between the trimmed V and J ends, which lost 0 bases and 7 bases, there was a span of 13 bases. CDR3 length: 14 amino acids. The CDR3 protein is CASSLAGQEVTQYF. The CDR3 DNA follows: TGCGCCAGCAGCTTGGCCGGTCAAGAAGTGACCCAGTACTTC.

The rearrangement joins TRBV14 to TRBJ1-2, with D tentatively TRBD1 (5 bases). Per the germline V gene, CDR1 is SGHDN and CDR2 is FVKESK. Trimming removed 1 base from V and 8 bases from J, with 17 bases in between. This CDR3 has 15 amino acids. The CDR3 loop is CASSQAGTVYSGYTF. The CDR3, as DNA: TGTGCCAGCAGCCAAGCAGGGACCGTCTACTCGGGCTACACCTTC.

The chain uses TRBV5-1 and TRBJ2-5; weak D call: TRBD1 (5 bases). CDR1 SGHRS and CDR2 YFSETQ come from the germline V gene. The CDR3 consists of 15 residues. Trimming cost V 0 bases and J 5 bases, with 14 bases left between them. The CDR3 protein is CASSLAGSAGETQYF. CDR3 sequence (DNA): TGCGCCAGCAGCTTGGCAGGGTCCGCCGGGGAGACCCAGTACTTC.

The J gene is TRBJ2-1, the V gene TRBV3-1; unclear D gene. Trimming shortened V by 6 bases and J by 7 bases, and 10 bases separated the two germline ends. Per the germline V gene, CDR1 is LGHDT and CDR2 is YNNKEL (reference sequence). The CDR3 is made up of 12 amino acids. This chain's CDR3 is CASRCMNNEQFF. In nucleotides, the CDR3 is TGTGCCAGCAGATGTATGAATAATGAGCAGTTCTTC.